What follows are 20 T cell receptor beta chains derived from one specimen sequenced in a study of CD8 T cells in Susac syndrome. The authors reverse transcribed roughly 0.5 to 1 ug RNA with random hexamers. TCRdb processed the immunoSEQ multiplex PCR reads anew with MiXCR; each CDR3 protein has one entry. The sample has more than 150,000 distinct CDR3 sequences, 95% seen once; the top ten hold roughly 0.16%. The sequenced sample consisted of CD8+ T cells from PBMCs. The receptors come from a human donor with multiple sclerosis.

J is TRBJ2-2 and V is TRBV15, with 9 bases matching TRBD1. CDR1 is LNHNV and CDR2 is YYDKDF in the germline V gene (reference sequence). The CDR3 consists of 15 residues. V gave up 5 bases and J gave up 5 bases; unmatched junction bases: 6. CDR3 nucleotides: TGTGCCACCAGCCACCGGGACAGGGTAACCGGGGAGCTGTTTTTT. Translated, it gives CATSHRDRVTGELFF.

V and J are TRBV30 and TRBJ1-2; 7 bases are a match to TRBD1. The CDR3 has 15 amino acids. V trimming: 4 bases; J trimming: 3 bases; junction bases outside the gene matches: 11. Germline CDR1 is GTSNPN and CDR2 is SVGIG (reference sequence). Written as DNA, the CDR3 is TGTGCCTGGATTAAGTCGCCAGGGGGGTACTATGGCTACACCTTC. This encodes CAWIKSPGGYYGYTF.

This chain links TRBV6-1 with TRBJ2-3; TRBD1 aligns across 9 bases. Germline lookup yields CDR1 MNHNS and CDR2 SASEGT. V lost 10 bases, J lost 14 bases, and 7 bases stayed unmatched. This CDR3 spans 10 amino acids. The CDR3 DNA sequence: TGTGCCATCCGGGGGGACAGGGTGTATTTT. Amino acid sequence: CAIRGDRVYF.

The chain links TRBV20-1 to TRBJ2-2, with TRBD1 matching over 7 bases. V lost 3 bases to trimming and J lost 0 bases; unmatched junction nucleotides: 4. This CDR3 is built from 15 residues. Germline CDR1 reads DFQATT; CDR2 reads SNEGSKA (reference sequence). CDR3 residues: CSAREQGSNTGELFF. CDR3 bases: TGCAGTGCTAGGGAACAGGGGTCGAACACCGGGGAGCTGTTTTTT.

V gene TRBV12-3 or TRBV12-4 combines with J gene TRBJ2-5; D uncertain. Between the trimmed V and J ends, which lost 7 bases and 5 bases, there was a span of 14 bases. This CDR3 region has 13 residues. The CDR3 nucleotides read TGTGCCAGCACTACGTACTTAGGGGAGACCCAGTACTTC. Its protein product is CASTTYLGETQYF.

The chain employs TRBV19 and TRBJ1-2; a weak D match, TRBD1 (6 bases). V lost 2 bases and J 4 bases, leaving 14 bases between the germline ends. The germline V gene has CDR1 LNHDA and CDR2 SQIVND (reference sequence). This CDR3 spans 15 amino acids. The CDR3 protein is CASSINSGTTYGYTF. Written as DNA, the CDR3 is TGTGCCAGTAGTATAAACTCCGGGACAACCTATGGCTACACCTTC.

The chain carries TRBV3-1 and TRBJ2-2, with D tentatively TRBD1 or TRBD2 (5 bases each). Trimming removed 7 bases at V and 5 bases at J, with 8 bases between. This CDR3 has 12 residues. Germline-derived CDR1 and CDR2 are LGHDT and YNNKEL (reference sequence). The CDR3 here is CASTGQTGELFF. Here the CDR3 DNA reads TGTGCCAGCACGGGGCAGACCGGGGAGCTGTTTTTT.

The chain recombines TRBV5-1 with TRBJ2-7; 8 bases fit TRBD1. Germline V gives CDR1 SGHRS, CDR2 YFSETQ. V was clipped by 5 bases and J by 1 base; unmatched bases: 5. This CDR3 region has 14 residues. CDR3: CASSAGTGSYEQYF. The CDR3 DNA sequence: TGCGCCAGCAGTGCCGGGACAGGTTCCTACGAGCAGTACTTC.

The CDR3 DNA reads as TGTGCCACCAGCAGAGACCATTACCCCTACGAGCAGTACGTC. It codes for CATSRDHYPYEQYV. The chain uses TRBV15 and TRBJ2-7; D uncertain. With 0 bases removed from V and 2 bases from J, the gap between germline ends came to 8 bases. The CDR3 is 14 amino acids. From germline, CDR1 is LNHNV and CDR2 YYDKDF (reference sequence).

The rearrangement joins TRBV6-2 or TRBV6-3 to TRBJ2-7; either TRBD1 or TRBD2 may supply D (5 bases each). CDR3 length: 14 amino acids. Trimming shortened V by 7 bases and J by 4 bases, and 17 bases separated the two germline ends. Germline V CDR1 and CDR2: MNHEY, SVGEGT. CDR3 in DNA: TGTGCCAGCACCAGGGCCGGGATGATTTACGAGCAGTACTTC. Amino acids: CASTRAGMIYEQYF.

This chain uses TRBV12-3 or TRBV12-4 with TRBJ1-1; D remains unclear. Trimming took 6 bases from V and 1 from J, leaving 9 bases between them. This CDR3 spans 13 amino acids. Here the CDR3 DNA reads TGTGCCAGCAGCCCCAAGGGGAACACTGAAGCTTTCTTT. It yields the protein CASSPKGNTEAFF.

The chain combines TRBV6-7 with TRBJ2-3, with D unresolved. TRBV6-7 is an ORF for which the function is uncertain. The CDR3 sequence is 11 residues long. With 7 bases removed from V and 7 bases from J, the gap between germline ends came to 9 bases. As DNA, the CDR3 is TGTGCCAGCACCCTACTTCATACGCAGTATTTT. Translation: CASTLLHTQYF.

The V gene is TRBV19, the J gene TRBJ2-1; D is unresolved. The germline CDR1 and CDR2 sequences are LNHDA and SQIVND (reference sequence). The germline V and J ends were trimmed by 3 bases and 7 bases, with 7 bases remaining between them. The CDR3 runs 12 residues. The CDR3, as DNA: TGTGCCAGTAGTATGAATGGGAATGAGCAGTTCTTC. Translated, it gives CASSMNGNEQFF. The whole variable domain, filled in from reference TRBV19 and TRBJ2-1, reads DGGITQSPKYLFRKEGQNVTLSCEQNLNHDAMYWYRQDPGQGLRLIYYSQIVNDFQKGDIAEGYSVSREKKESFPLTVTSAQKNPTAFYLCASSMNGNEQFFGPGTRLTVL.

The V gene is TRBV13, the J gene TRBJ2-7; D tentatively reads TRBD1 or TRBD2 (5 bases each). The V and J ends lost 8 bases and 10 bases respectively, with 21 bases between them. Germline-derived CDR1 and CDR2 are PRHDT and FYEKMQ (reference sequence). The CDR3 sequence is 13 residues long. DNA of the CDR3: TGTGCCAGCTCGTATGTCGGGGCTCCCGGTCAGTACGTC. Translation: CASSYVGAPGQYV.

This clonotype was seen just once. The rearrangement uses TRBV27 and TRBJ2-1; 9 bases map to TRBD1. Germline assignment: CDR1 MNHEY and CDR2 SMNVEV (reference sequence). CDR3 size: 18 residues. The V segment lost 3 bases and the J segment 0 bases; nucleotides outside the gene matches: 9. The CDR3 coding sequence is TGTGCCAGCAGTTTTCTGGGACAGGGTCCTAGCTCCTACAATGAGCAGTTCTTC. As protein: CASSFLGQGPSSYNEQFF.

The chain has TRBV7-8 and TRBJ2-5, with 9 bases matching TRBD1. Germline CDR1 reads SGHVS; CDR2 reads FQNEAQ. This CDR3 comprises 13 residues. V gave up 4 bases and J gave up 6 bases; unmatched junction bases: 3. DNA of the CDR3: TGTGCCAGCAGCTCCGGACAGGGGCAGACCCAGTACTTC. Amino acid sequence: CASSSGQGQTQYF.

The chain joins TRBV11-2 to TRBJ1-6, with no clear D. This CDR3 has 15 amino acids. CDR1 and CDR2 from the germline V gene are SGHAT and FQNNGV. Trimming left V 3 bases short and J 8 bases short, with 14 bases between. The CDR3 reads CASSFLVTGDSPLHF. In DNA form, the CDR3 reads TGTGCCAGCAGCTTCTTAGTAACGGGCGATTCACCCCTCCACTTT.

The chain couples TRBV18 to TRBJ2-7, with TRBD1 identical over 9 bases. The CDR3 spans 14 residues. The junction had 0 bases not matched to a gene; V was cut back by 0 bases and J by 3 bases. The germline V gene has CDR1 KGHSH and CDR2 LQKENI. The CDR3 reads CASSPPGQGYEQYF. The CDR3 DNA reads TGTGCCAGCTCACCACCGGGACAGGGCTACGAGCAGTACTTC. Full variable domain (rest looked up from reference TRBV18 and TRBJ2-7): NAGVMQNPRHLVRRRGQEARLRCSPMKGHSHVYWYRQLPEEGLKFMVYLQKENIIDESGMPKERFSAEFPKEGPSILRIQQVVRGDSAAYFCASSPPGQGYEQYFGPGTRLTVT.

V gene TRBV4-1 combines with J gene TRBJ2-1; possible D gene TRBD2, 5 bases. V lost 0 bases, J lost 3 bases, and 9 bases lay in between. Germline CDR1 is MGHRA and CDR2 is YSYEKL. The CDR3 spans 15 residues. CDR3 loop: CASSQDWAGYNEQFF. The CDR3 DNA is TGCGCCAGCAGCCAAGATTGGGCGGGCTACAATGAGCAGTTCTTC.

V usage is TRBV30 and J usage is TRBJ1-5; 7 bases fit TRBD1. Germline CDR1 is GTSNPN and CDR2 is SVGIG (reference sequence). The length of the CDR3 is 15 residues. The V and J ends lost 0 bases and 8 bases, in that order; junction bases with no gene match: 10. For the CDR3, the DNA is TGTGCCTGGAGTGTGCGATCAGGGGGAATCGAGCCCCAGCATTTT. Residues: CAWSVRSGGIEPQHF.